This passage covers 6 T cell receptor beta chains from one sample sequenced in a study of cytomegalovirus exposure and HLA in healthy donors. Researchers ran the PCR with 60 Vbeta and 13 Jbeta primers. Some clones are missing from TCRdb's copy, which holds only in-frame ones; the method was immunoSEQ multiplex PCR. The sample records 130,000 to 150,000 clones, around three quarters being singletons. Sequenced sample: PBMCs. All receptors derive from a woman aged 40 to 50 in good health and CMV-seropositive.

The chain couples TRBV6-5 to TRBJ2-5; TRBD2 aligns across 12 bases. This CDR3 has 15 amino acids. Germline V gene data show CDR1 as MNHEY and CDR2 as SVGAGI. Trimming took 6 bases from V and 5 from J; bases not matched to a gene: 7. CDR3 coding DNA: TGTGCCAGCAGAGCTAGCGGGGGGGCCGTGGAGACCCAGTACTTC. Protein sequence: CASRASGGAVETQYF.

The V call is TRBV9, the J call TRBJ2-6; TRBD1 agrees at 9 bases. With 6 bases clipped from V and 0 bases from J, the junction kept 7 bases outside the gene matches. The V gene's germline CDR1 is SGDLS and CDR2 YYNGEE. The CDR3 has 17 amino acids. Here the CDR3 reads CASTRTGAISGANVLTF. The CDR3, as DNA: TGTGCCAGCACCCGGACAGGGGCCATCTCTGGGGCCAACGTCCTGACTTTC.

The chain joins TRBV5-1 to TRBJ2-3, with 11 bases matching TRBD2. J gave up 3 bases and V 4 bases, and 13 bases lay outside the gene matches. Germline CDR1 and CDR2: SGHRS and YFSETQ. The CDR3 has 18 residues. The CDR3 DNA reads as TGCGCCAGCAGCCCGGTTGGTAGCGGGGGGGCACGGACAGATACGCAGTATTTT. This translates into CASSPVGSGGARTDTQYF.

CDR3 sequence reads: CASSPGTPVTGELFF. The CDR3 nucleotides are TGTGCCAGCAGCCCCGGGACTCCGGTCACCGGGGAGCTGTTTTTT. This chain joins TRBV7-7 and TRBJ2-2; a weak D match, TRBD2 (6 bases). Germline V gives CDR1 SSHAT, CDR2 FNYEAQ (reference sequence). CDR3 size: 15 residues. Trimming cost V 5 bases and J 4 bases, with 14 bases left between them.

This chain uses TRBV7-2 with TRBJ2-7; D is unresolved. Between the trimmed V and J ends, which lost 1 base and 5 bases, there was a span of 6 bases. The CDR3 is 12 residues long. The germline V gene encodes CDR1 SGHTA and CDR2 FQGNSA. CDR3 in DNA: TGTGCCAGCAGCTTAGACGGTGACGAGCAGTACTTC. Residues: CASSLDGDEQYF.

The chain carries TRBV6-1 and TRBJ1-1, with D perhaps TRBD1 (5 bases). V gave up 5 bases and J gave up 8 bases, with 12 bases separating them. This CDR3 region has 12 residues. Germline V lookup: CDR1 MNHNS, CDR2 SASEGT. The CDR3 reads CASSSAGVEAFF. The CDR3 bases are TGTGCCAGCAGTTCGGCGGGGGTAGAAGCTTTCTTT.